Each of the 29 T cell receptor beta chains below was sequenced from the same sample in a study of CD4 and CD8 cells across lung adenocarcinoma regions. TCRdb re-analysed the PCR reads in MiXCR, keeping a single row per CDR3 protein. The data show some 20,000 distinct CDR3 sequences, about half seen once. Sequenced sample: CD8+ T cells from the center of a lung tumor. The receptors originated from a female donor with lung adenocarcinoma. The CD4 and CD8 labels of this study may be unreliable.

The V call is TRBV7-3, the J call TRBJ1-1, with D unresolved. Germline CDR1 is SGHTA and CDR2 is FQGTGA. V was pared by 1 base and J by 3 bases, with 6 bases between. CDR3 length: 13 residues. CDR3 nucleotides: TGTGCCAGCAGCTTAAAGCTAGACACTGAAGCTTTCTTT. This sequence encodes CASSLKLDTEAFF.

This clonotype has just a few counts. The junction departs from the called germline gene at one end, perhaps through a read error. The chain uses TRBV27 and TRBJ2-5; either TRBD1 or TRBD2 may supply D (6 bases each). Germline values: CDR1 MNHEY, CDR2 SMNVEV (reference sequence). The CDR3 is made up of 15 amino acids. CDR3 sequence: CAGGTGGRGQETQYF. For the CDR3, the DNA is TGTGCCGGGGGTACCGGGGGCCGCGGCCAAGAGACGCAGTACTTC.

The chain has TRBV12-3 or TRBV12-4 and TRBJ2-6; 7 bases are shared with TRBD1. The CDR3 runs to 17 residues. V lost 4 bases and J lost 2; bases outside the gene matches: 8. CDR3 in amino acids: CASSSTGNSAGANVLTF. CDR3 DNA sequence: TGTGCCAGCAGTTCGACAGGGAATTCCGCTGGGGCCAACGTCCTGACTTTC.

This clonotype was recorded once. This chain joins TRBV10-1 and TRBJ2-1; D is uncertain. V gave up 6 bases and J gave up 10 bases, with 13 bases separating them. Looked up from germline, CDR1 is WNHNN and CDR2 is SYGVQD (reference sequence). This CDR3 has 12 residues. CDR3 amino acids: CASSLGGGEQFF. The CDR3 nucleotides read TGCGCCAGCAGCCTCGGTGGTGGAGAGCAGTTCTTC.

The V call is TRBV10-3, the J call TRBJ2-3; perhaps TRBD1 as D (6 bases). CDR1 is ENHRY, CDR2 SYGVKD, per germline. The V end lost 3 bases, the J end lost 5 bases, and 12 bases lay between the germline ends. The CDR3 has 14 residues. CDR3 in DNA: TGTGCCATCAGTGACCGGACAGAAGGAGATACGCAGTATTTT. Translated, it gives CAISDRTEGDTQYF.

This clonotype was seen ten or more times. This sequence joins TRBV27 and TRBJ2-3; 9 bases align to TRBD1. Germline CDR1 is MNHEY and CDR2 is SMNVEV (reference sequence). V lost 6 bases and J lost 1; bases outside the gene matches: 2. This CDR3 is 14 amino acids long. CDR3 sequence (DNA): TGTGCCAGCAGCCGGGACAGGGGCACAGATACGCAGTATTTT. It codes for CASSRDRGTDTQYF.

The V call is TRBV6-1, the J call TRBJ2-1; 10 bases agree with TRBD2. V trimming: 7 bases; J trimming: 3 bases; junction bases outside the gene matches: 9. Germline V gives CDR1 MNHNS, CDR2 SASEGT. This CDR3 contains 16 residues. Written as DNA, the CDR3 is TGTGCCAGCAAATTAGGACTAGCGGATAACTACAATGAGCAGTTCTTC. Its translation is CASKLGLADNYNEQFF.

Only a few counts were recorded for this clonotype. This chain connects TRBV6-5 to TRBJ2-1; D call uncertain. The V end was cut by 4 bases, the J end by 2 bases, with 9 bases between. Germline values: CDR1 MNHEY, CDR2 SVGAGI. The CDR3 extends over 14 amino acids. The CDR3 protein is CASSFGSTYNEQFF. The CDR3 coding sequence is TGTGCCAGCAGTTTCGGCAGTACCTACAATGAGCAGTTCTTC.

This clonotype has just a few counts. This sequence joins TRBV6-5 and TRBJ1-6; TRBD1 is a possible D gene (5 bases). The CDR3 runs to 15 residues. V shed 5 bases and J shed 9 bases, with 17 bases lying between them. Looked up from germline, CDR1 is MNHEY and CDR2 is SVGAGI. For the CDR3, the DNA is TGTGCCAGCAGTATACAGTCGGGGGGGGGTTCACCCCTCCACTTT. Translating it yields CASSIQSGGGSPLHF.

This clonotype rates as medium-sized (0.01 to 0.1%). Here the CDR3 DNA reads TGTGCCAGCAGTTCCACCTCCGGGACAGGGGGAGAGACCCAGTACTTC. The encoded protein is CASSSTSGTGGETQYF. The gene calls are TRBV6-6 and TRBJ2-1; 11 nucleotides align to TRBD1. The DNA end favors TRBJ2-5, so the J call may be wrong. The CDR3 is 16 amino acids. CDR1 is MNHNY and CDR2 is SVGAGI in the germline V gene (reference sequence).

This clonotype was recorded at least ten times. CDR3 coding DNA: TGTGCCAGCAGTAAATTCTTCTCCTATAATTCACCCCTCCACTTT. Protein sequence: CASSKFFSYNSPLHF. This rearrangement joins TRBV12-3 or TRBV12-4 to TRBJ1-6; D remains unclear. The germline V and J ends were trimmed by 5 bases and 0 bases, with 8 bases remaining between them. The CDR3 consists of 15 residues.

This clonotype was picked up a small number of times. This chain connects TRBV28 to TRBJ1-2; D not certain. Germline lookup yields CDR1 MDHEN and CDR2 SYDVKM. CDR3 length: 14 amino acids. The germline V and J ends were trimmed by 6 bases and 0 bases, with 11 bases remaining between them. The CDR3 DNA reads as TGTGCCAGCAGGCGTCACACAGCTAACTATGGCTACACCTTC. Protein sequence: CASRRHTANYGYTF.

This clonotype was observed a few times. The chain recombines TRBV6-1 with TRBJ2-1; no reliable D call. Trimming removed 5 bases from V and 7 bases from J, with 9 bases in between. Per germline, CDR1 MNHNS and CDR2 SASEGT. This CDR3 has 12 residues. The CDR3 here is CASSPMGNEQFF. CDR3 sequence (DNA): TGTGCCAGCAGTCCCATGGGGAATGAGCAGTTCTTC.

As regards this clonotype: A junction end diverges from the germline sequence, so it may reflect a read error. The chain employs TRBV27 and TRBJ2-3; weak D call: TRBD1 (7 bases). Germline assignment: CDR1 MNHEY and CDR2 SMNVEV (reference sequence). The CDR3 has 15 residues. CDR3 coding DNA: TGTGGCAGCAGGCAGGGGGTGGGACTCACAAATATGCAGTATTTT. Its protein product is CGSRQGVGLTNMQYF.

Many counts were recorded for this clonotype. V usage is TRBV6-6 and J usage is TRBJ1-1, with D tentatively TRBD1 (5 bases). V was shortened by 4 bases and J by 0 bases, with 9 bases between the two germline ends. Germline CDR1 MNHNY, CDR2 SVGAGI (reference sequence). The CDR3 covers 14 residues. CDR3 DNA sequence: TGTGCCAGCAGTTTGGGACGGCTGAACACTGAAGCTTTCTTT. Translating it yields CASSLGRLNTEAFF.

A note on this clonotype: An end of the junction differs from the germline gene, which may be a read error. This chain connects TRBV27 to TRBJ2-5; the D gene could be TRBD1 or TRBD2 (7 bases each). CDR3 size: 17 residues. CDR1 is MNHEY, CDR2 SMNVEV, per germline (reference sequence). CDR3 region: CASSGAGRGPGTETQYF. The DNA for the CDR3 is TGTGCCAGCAGTGGGGCAGGGAGGGGGCCAGGCACAGAGACGCAGTACTTT.

This clonotype is medium-sized by share. The CDR3 nucleotides are TGTGCCAGCAGTGAGGGACTAGCGGAGCCCTACGAGCAGTACGTC. Translated: CASSEGLAEPYEQYV. The chain combines TRBV6-1 with TRBJ2-5; 11 positions agree with TRBD2. The DNA end favors TRBJ2-7, so the J call may be wrong. In germline, CDR1 is MNHNS, CDR2 SASEGT. The CDR3 extends over 15 amino acids.

The genes are TRBV6-1 and TRBJ2-1; TRBD2 matches 8 bases. V shed 6 bases and J 13 bases; nucleotides not matched to a gene: 17. CDR3 length equals 15 residues. Germline V CDR1 and CDR2: MNHNS, SASEGT. CDR3 loop: CASSPGLEALWGQFF. The DNA of the CDR3 is TGTGCCAGCAGCCCGGGACTAGAAGCTCTGTGGGGCCAGTTCTTC.

The rearrangement links TRBV10-1 to TRBJ2-1; TRBD2 is a possible D gene (6 bases). V lost 8 bases and J 5 bases, leaving 10 bases between the germline ends. The CDR3 consists of 12 residues. CDR1 and CDR2 (germline): WNHNN, SYGVQD (reference sequence). CDR3 sequence reads: CASSRRDNEQFF. The DNA of the CDR3 is TGCGCCAGCTCGCGGAGGGACAATGAGCAGTTCTTC.

The sample holds a few counts of this clonotype. The gene calls are TRBV6-1 and TRBJ2-3; 13 bases agree with TRBD2. CDR1 is MNHNS, CDR2 SASEGT, per germline. The CDR3 consists of 19 residues. J gave up 0 bases and V 7 bases, and 13 bases lay outside the gene matches. The CDR3 spells CASTSAGLAGITSTDTQYF. The CDR3 region has the DNA TGTGCCAGCACCTCCGCGGGACTAGCGGGGATAACTAGCACAGATACGCAGTATTTT.

The gene calls are TRBV25-1 and TRBJ2-1; D is perhaps TRBD2 (7 bases). The end of the DNA aligns better with TRBJ2-7, so the J call may be wrong. The germline V gene encodes CDR1 MGHDK and CDR2 SYGVNS. The CDR3 spans 14 residues. The CDR3 DNA sequence: TGTGCCAGCACCATGGGGGGGCGCAGGAACGAGCAGTACTTC. This encodes CASTMGGRRNEQYF.

J is TRBJ2-4 and V is TRBV10-2, with D possibly matching TRBD2 (6 bases). V was trimmed by 9 bases and J by 12 bases, leaving 21 bases between them. Germline V gene data show CDR1 as WSHSY and CDR2 as SAAADI. The length of the CDR3 is 13 residues. CDR3 loop: CARGVGGEGTQYF. The CDR3 nucleotides read TGCGCCAGGGGGGTGGGAGGCGAGGGTACTCAGTACTTC.

V and J are TRBV27 and TRBJ2-4; D gene ambiguous. Deletions cut 6 bases from V and 13 bases from J, with 19 bases between. The length of the CDR3 is 13 residues. The V gene's germline CDR1 is MNHEY and CDR2 SMNVEV (reference sequence). The CDR3 DNA follows: TGTGCCAGCAGAGGCCGTGACGAAAAGATCCAGTACTTC. This encodes CASRGRDEKIQYF.

The rearrangement links TRBV6-1 to TRBJ2-1, with D hard to call. The J call may be faulty, since TRBJ2-7 better matches the DNA end. Germline V lookup: CDR1 MNHNS, CDR2 SASEGT. This CDR3 comprises 12 residues. The CDR3 protein is CASSLNYNEQYF. CDR3 sequence (DNA): TGTGCCAGCAGCCTAAACTACAATGAGCAGTACTTC.

The J gene is TRBJ2-5, the V gene TRBV27, with 12 bases fitting TRBD2. The junction had 10 bases not matched to a gene; V was cut back by 6 bases and J by 2 bases. CDR1 MNHEY and CDR2 SMNVEV come from the germline V gene (reference sequence). This CDR3 has 17 amino acids. CDR3 nucleotide sequence: TGTGCCAGCAGAAGACTAGCGGGAGATCCCTTACAAGAGACCCAGTACTTC. This codes for CASRRLAGDPLQETQYF.

This clonotype was picked up a small number of times. J is TRBJ2-1 and V is TRBV11-3; TRBD1 matches at 8 bases. The CDR3 covers 12 residues. V shed 5 bases, J shed 10 bases, and the junction held 4 bases outside the gene matches. CDR1 and CDR2 (germline): SGHNT, YENEEA. CDR3 in DNA: TGTGCCAGCAGCCCTGACAGGGGCGAGCAGTTCTTC. Amino acid sequence: CASSPDRGEQFF.

Ten or more counts support this clonotype. A read error may explain this, as a much larger clone is one base away. The rearrangement uses TRBV6-1 and TRBJ2-1; 7 bases line up with TRBD1. The end of the DNA is better explained by TRBJ2-7, so the J call may be wrong. CDR1 is MNHNS and CDR2 is SASEGT in the germline V gene. This CDR3 region has 18 residues. DNA for the CDR3: TGTGCCAGCCAAGGGGGAACAGGGGCCTATAGTTCCTACAATGAGCAGTACTTC. This encodes CASQGGTGAYSSYNEQYF.

This clonotype was picked up a small number of times. CDR3 nucleotide sequence: TGTGCCAGCAGTACCTTCTACGAGCAGTACTTC. Residues: CASSTFYEQYF. This chain joins TRBV28 and TRBJ2-7; D unresolved. Germline CDR1 MDHEN, CDR2 SYDVKM. Trimming stripped 5 bases from V and 3 bases from J, with 5 bases between. This CDR3 has 11 amino acids. Using reference TRBV28 and TRBJ2-7 for the parts outside the CDR3, the full variable domain is DVKVTQSSRYLVKRTGEKVFLECVQDMDHENMFWYRQDPGLGLRLIYFSYDVKMKEKGDIPEGYSVSREKKERFSLILESASTNQTSMYLCASSTFYEQYFGPGTRLTVT.

The chain uses TRBV5-1 and TRBJ1-2; D is unresolved. The germline V gene has CDR1 SGHRS and CDR2 YFSETQ. The CDR3 has 12 amino acids. Deletions cut 4 bases from V and 7 bases from J, with 11 bases between. The chain's CDR3 is CASSPLGSGYTF. The CDR3 DNA reads TGCGCCAGCAGCCCCCTGGGAAGTGGCTACACCTTC.